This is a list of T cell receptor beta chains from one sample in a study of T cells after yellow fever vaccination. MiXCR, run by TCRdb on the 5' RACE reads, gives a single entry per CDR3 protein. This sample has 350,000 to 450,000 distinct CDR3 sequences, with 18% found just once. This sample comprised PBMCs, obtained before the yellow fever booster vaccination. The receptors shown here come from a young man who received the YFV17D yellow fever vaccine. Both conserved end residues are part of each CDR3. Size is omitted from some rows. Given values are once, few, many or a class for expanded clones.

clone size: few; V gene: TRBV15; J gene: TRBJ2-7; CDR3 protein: CATSSPDRGLYEQYF
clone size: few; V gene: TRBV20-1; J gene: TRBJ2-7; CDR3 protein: CSARNSYEQYF
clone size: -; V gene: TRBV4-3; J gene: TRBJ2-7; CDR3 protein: CASSQESSVDGYEQYF
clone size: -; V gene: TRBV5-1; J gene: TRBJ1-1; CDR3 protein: CASAAVVGEAFF
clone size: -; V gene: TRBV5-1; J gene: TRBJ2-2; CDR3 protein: CASSERGFTGELFF
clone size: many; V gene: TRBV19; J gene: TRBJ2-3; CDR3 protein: CASSPSSRGSDTQYF
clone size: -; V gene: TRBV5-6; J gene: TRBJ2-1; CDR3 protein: CASSLTSGTNNEQFF
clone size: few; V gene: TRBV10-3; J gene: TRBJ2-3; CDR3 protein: CAIKEGAATDTQYF
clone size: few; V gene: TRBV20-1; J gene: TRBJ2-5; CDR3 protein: CSASVLGAQGTQYF
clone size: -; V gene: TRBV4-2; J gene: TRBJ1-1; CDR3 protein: CASSRERTLNTEAFF
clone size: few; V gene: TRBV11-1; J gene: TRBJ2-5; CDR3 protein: CASNSKGEGETQYF
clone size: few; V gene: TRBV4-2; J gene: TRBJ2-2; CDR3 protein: CASSLQPGQNTGELFF
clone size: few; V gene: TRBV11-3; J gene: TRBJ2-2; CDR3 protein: CASSTQMGTINTGELFF
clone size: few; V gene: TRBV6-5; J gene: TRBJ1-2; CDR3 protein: CASSYWDRGYGYTF
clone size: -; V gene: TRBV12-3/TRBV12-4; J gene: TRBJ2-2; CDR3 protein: CASSFGGEAGELFF
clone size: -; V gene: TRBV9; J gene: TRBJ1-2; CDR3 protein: CASSVAGREYGYTF
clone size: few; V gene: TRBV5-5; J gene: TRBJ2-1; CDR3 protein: CASSYPTLTSYNEQFF
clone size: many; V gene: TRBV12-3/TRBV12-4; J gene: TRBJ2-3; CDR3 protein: CASSPVFGGGDTQYF
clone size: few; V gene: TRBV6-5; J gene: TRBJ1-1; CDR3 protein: CASSYSDAAEAFF
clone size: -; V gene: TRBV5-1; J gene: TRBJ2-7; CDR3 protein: CASSLGGYLDEQYF
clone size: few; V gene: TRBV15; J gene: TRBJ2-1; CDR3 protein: CATSREPPNEQFF
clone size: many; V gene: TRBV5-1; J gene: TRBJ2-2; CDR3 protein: CASSLTAGHTGELFF
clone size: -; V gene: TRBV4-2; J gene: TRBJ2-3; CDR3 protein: CASSQSPGQDTDTQYF
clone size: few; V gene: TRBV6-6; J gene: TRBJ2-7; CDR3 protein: CASSLGQPPSEQYF
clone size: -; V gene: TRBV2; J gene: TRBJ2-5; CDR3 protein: CASTRQETQYF
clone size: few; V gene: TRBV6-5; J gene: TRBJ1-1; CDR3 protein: CASRARVLNTEAFF
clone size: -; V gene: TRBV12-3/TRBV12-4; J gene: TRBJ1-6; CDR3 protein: CASIRQRTYNSPLHF
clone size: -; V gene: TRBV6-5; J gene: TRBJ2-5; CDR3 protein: CASSYGGDQETQYF
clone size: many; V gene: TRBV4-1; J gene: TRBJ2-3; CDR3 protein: CASSQDLAGESTDTQYF